These T cell receptor beta chains were read from a single sample in a study of metastatic and nonmetastatic thyroid tumors. Using MiXCR, TCRdb reanalyzed the PCR reads. The table shows 15,000 to 20,000 clones, with around 38% occurring only once. Sequenced sample: tumor tissue. These receptors were collected from a female donor with papillary thyroid cancer or a benign thyroid nodule (not recorded which). Some clones in this sample may be carry-over from other donors' samples. CDR3s include the opening cysteine and the closing phenylalanine or tryptophan. A D gene is named only where the DNA matches it firmly. The size entry is marked missing in some rows and otherwise reads once, few, many or a size class.

D	V	size	J	DNA	CDR3
NA	TRBV12-3/TRBV12-4	many	TRBJ1-2	TGTGCCAGCAGCAAGGGGACTGGCTACACCTTC	CASSKGTGYTF
NA	TRBV19	NA	TRBJ2-2	TGTGCCATCAGGGGCAACACCGGGGAGCTGTTTTTT	CAIRGNTGELFF
NA	TRBV10-2	few	TRBJ1-2	TGCGCCAGCAGTGACCGACAGTCGGATGGCTACACCTTC	CASSDRQSDGYTF
NA	TRBV30	NA	TRBJ1-6	TGTGCCTCGAGGGGGGTAAGGGATGATTCACCCCTCCACTTT	CASRGVRDDSPLHF
NA	TRBV28	NA	TRBJ2-2	TGTGCCAGCAGTCCCTCCCGGGGGGAGCTGTTTTTT	CASSPSRGELFF
NA	TRBV6-2/TRBV6-3	NA	TRBJ1-2	TGTGCCAGCAGTTACTCGGCGACGGCAGACTATGGCTACACCTTC	CASSYSATADYGYTF
NA	TRBV24-1	NA	TRBJ1-2	TGTGCCACCAGTGCTGGAGGCAAAGGGATAGATAACTATGGCTACACCTTC	CATSAGGKGIDNYGYTF
TRBD1	TRBV11-3	NA	TRBJ1-6	TGTGCCAGCAGCCTCAGACAGGGGACAAATTCACCCCTCCACTTT	CASSLRQGTNSPLHF
NA	TRBV19	NA	TRBJ2-7	TGTGCCAGTGGGAGGCAGGGGACCACCTACGAGCAGTACTTC	CASGRQGTTYEQYF
NA	TRBV6-2/TRBV6-3	NA	TRBJ2-7	TGTGCCAGCAGTTACAGTTACACCTCTGCCTCCTACGAGCAGTACTTC	CASSYSYTSASYEQYF